Below, 8 T cell receptor beta chains from the same sample are listed, as sequenced in a study of tumor-infiltrating lymphocytes in localized non-small cell lung cancer. Sequenced by immunoSEQ multiplex PCR; TCRdb stores in-frame clones only, minus some. The data show more than 9,000 clones, with over 45% seen just once and roughly 11% held by the top ten. Sequenced sample: uninvolved lung tissue not adjacent to the tumor. The origin of the receptors is a human donor with non-small cell lung cancer.

This clone was seen just once. The V call is TRBV9, the J call TRBJ1-6; D call uncertain. The CDR3 is 12 amino acids. Germline V gene lookup returns CDR1 SGDLS and CDR2 YYNGEE. The V gene lost 4 bases and the J gene lost 11 bases, with 10 bases spanning the gap. CDR3 nucleotides: TGTGCCAGCAGCAACCTCCTTCCACCCCTCCACTTT. This translates into CASSNLLPPLHF.

The CDR3 DNA sequence: TGCGCCTCCCGGGACTCATCGGGGGGGCAGTTCTTC. Protein: CASRDSSGGQFF. This chain uses TRBV5-1 with TRBJ2-1, with 7 bases that match TRBD2. The trim removed 10 bases at V and 12 bases at J, leaving 13 bases unmatched. The length of the CDR3 is 12 residues. From germline, CDR1 is SGHRS and CDR2 YFSETQ.

CDR3 nucleotides: TGTGCCAGCAGCTTAGTATCGGGATCTCCAGATACGCAGTATTTT. It translates to CASSLVSGSPDTQYF. The genes are TRBV11-3 and TRBJ2-3; D is perhaps TRBD2 (5 bases). The ends were cut back, 1 base at V and 4 bases at J, with 12 bases in the middle. This CDR3 has 15 amino acids. Germline CDR1 is SGHNT and CDR2 is YENEEA.

This chain links TRBV11-3 with TRBJ2-7, with 9 bases lining up with TRBD1. V trimming: 5 bases; J trimming: 1 base; junction bases outside the gene matches: 9. Looked up from germline, CDR1 is SGHNT and CDR2 is YENEEA. The CDR3 length is 16 residues. CDR3 region: CASSPEGTGQSYEQYF. In nucleotides, the CDR3 is TGTGCCAGCAGCCCCGAAGGGACAGGGCAATCCTACGAGCAGTACTTC.

This clone was recorded only once. J is TRBJ2-5 and V is TRBV28; no reliable D call. The CDR3 length is 12 residues. CDR1 is MDHEN and CDR2 is SYDVKM in the germline V gene. Trimming took 2 bases from V and 7 from J, leaving 8 bases between them. As DNA, the CDR3 is TGTGCCAGCAGTTTAGTTTCCTCGACCCAGTACTTC. This translates into CASSLVSSTQYF. The full variable domain, in which reference TRBV28 and TRBJ2-5 provide the parts outside the CDR3, is DVKVTQSSRYLVKRTGEKVFLECVQDMDHENMFWYRQDPGLGLRLIYFSYDVKMKEKGDIPEGYSVSREKKERFSLILESASTNQTSMYLCASSLVSSTQYFGPGTRLLVL.

This sequence joins TRBV4-2 and TRBJ2-5; weak D call: TRBD2 (7 bases). The CDR3 totals 16 residues. V was clipped by 1 base and J by 2 bases, with 14 bases between them. CDR1 and CDR2 (germline): LGHNA, YNFKEQ. In DNA form, the CDR3 reads TGTGCCAGCAGCCAAGGGGGGGCTAGCGGACAAGAGACCCAGTACTTC. It is translated as CASSQGGASGQETQYF.

CDR3 region: CASSYPAGGNSPLHF. The CDR3 DNA reads TGTGCCAGCAGTTACCCTGCGGGGGGCAATTCACCCCTCCACTTT. The chain combines TRBV11-3 with TRBJ1-6, with D tentatively TRBD1 (6 bases). Germline V CDR1 and CDR2: SGHNT, YENEEA. V was shortened by 6 bases and J by 7 bases, with 16 bases between the two germline ends. The CDR3 runs 15 residues.

This clone was recorded only once. This chain links TRBV4-3 with TRBJ2-3, with 8 bases that match TRBD2. CDR3 length equals 16 residues. V lost 4 bases, J lost 1 base, and 7 bases stayed unmatched. Germline CDR1 and CDR2: LGHNA and YSLEER. The CDR3 DNA follows: TGCGCCAGCAGCCTCCACCGGGGGGGTGGCACAGATACGCAGTATTTT. Protein: CASSLHRGGGTDTQYF.